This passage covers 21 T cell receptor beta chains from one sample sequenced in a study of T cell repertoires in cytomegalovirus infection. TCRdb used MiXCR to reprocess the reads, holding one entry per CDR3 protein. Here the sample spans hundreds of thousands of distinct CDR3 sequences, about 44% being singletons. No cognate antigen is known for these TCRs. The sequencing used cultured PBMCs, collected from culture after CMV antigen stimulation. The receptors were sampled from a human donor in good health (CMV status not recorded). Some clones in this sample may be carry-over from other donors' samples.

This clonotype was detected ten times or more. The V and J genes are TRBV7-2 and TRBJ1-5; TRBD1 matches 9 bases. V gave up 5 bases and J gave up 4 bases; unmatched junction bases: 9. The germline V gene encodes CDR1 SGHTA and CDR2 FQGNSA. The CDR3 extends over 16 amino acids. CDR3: CASSLTGGNWNQPQHF. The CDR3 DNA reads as TGTGCCAGCAGCCTGACAGGGGGGAATTGGAATCAGCCCCAGCATTTT.

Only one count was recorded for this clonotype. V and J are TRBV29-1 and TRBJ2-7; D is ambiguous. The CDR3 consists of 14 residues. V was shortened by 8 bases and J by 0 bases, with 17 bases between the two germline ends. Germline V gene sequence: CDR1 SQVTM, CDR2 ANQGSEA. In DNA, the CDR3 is TGCAGCTTCTTAGAGGACGCGTACTCCTACGAGCAGTACTTC. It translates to CSFLEDAYSYEQYF.

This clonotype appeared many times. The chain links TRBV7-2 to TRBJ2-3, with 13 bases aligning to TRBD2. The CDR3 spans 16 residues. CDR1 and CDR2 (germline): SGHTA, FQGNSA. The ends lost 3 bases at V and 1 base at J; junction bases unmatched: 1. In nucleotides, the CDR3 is TGTGCCAGCAGCTTTGGGACTAGCGGGGGCACAGATACGCAGTATTTT. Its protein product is CASSFGTSGGTDTQYF. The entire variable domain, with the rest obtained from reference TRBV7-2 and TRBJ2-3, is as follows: GAGVSQSPSNKVTEKGKDVELRCDPISGHTALYWYRQSLGQGLEFLIYFQGNSAPDKSGLPSDRFSAERTGGSVSTLTIQRTQQEDSAVYLCASSFGTSGGTDTQYFGPGTRLTVL.

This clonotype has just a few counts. CDR3 nucleotides: TGCAGTGCTAGAGCCCCCGGACGGGCCACCGGGGAGCTGTTTTTT. Its translation is CSARAPGRATGELFF. The rearrangement joins TRBV20-1 to TRBJ2-2; D gene unclear. The V end was cut by 1 base, the J end by 4 bases, with 13 bases between. From germline, CDR1 is DFQATT and CDR2 SNEGSKA (reference sequence). The CDR3 is 15 residues long.

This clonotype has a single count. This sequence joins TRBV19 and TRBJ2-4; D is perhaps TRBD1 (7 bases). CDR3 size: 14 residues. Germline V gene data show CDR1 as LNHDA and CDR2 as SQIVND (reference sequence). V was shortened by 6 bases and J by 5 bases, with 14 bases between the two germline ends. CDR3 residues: CASRPRGVQNIQYF. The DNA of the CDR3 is TGTGCCAGTAGACCCAGGGGGGTCCAAAACATTCAGTACTTC.

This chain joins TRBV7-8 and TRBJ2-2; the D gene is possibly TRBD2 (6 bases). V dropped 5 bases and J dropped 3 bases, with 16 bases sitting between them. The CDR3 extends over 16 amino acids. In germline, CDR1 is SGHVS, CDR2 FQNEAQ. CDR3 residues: CASSPQAGRYTGELFF. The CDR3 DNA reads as TGTGCCAGCAGCCCCCAAGCCGGGAGATACACCGGGGAGCTGTTTTTT.

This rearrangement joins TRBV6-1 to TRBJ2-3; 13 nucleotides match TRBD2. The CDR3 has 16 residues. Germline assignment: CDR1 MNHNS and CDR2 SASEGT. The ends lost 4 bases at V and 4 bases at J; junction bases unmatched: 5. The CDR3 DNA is TGTGCCAGCAGTGGGACTAGCGGGGGCCGGCCAGATACGCAGTATTTT. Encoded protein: CASSGTSGGRPDTQYF.

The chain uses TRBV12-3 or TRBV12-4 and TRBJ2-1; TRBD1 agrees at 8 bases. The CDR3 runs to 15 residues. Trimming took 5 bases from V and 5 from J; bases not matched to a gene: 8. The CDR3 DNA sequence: TGTGCCAGCAGTCGCCGGGACAGGTTGAACAATGAGCAGTTCTTC. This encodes CASSRRDRLNNEQFF.

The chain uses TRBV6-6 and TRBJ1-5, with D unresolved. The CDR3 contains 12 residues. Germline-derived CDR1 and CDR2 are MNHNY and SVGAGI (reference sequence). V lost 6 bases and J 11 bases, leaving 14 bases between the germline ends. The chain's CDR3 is CASSSDGWTQHF. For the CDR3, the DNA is TGTGCCAGCAGCTCCGACGGGTGGACCCAGCATTTT.

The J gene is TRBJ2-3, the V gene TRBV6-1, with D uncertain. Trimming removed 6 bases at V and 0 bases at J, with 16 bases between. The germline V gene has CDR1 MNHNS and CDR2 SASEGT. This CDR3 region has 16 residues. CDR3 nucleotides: TGTGCCAGCAGCCGCGACACGCCGAGTAGCACAGATACGCAGTATTTT. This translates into CASSRDTPSSTDTQYF.

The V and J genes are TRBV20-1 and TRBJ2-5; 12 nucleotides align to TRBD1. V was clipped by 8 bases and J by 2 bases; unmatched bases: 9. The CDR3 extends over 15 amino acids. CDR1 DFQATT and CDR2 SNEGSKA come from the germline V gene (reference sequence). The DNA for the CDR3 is TGCAGTTCGAGCCGGGACAGGGGGCATCAAGAGACCCAGTACTTC. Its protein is CSSSRDRGHQETQYF.

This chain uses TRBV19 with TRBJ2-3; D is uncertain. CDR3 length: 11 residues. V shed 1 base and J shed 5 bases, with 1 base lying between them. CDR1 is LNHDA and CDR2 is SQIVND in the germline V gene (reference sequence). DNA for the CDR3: TGTGCCAGTAGTATAGGAGATACGCAGTATTTT. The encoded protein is CASSIGDTQYF.

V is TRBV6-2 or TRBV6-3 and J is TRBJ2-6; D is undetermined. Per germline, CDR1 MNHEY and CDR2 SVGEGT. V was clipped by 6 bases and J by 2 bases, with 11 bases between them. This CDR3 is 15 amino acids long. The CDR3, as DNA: TGTGCCAGCAGCCAGACAAAAGCTGGGGCCAACGTCCTGACTTTC. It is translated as CASSQTKAGANVLTF.

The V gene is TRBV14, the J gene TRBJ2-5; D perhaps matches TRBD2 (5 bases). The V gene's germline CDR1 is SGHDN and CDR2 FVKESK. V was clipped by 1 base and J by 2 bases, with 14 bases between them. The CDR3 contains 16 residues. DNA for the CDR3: TGTGCCAGCAGCCAAGTCGCTTGGGAGCTACAAGAGACCCAGTACTTC. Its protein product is CASSQVAWELQETQYF.

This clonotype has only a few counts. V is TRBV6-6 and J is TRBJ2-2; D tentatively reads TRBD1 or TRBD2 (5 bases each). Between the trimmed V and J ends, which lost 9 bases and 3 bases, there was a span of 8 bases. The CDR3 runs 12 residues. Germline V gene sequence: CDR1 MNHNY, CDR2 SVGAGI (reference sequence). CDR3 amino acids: CASWGYTGELFF. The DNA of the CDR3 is TGTGCCAGTTGGGGGTACACCGGGGAGCTGTTTTTT.

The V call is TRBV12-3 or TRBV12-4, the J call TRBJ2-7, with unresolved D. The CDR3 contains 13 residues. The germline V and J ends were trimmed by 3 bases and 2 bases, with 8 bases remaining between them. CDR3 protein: CASSFGNAYEQYF. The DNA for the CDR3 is TGTGCCAGCAGTTTTGGAAACGCCTACGAGCAGTACTTC.

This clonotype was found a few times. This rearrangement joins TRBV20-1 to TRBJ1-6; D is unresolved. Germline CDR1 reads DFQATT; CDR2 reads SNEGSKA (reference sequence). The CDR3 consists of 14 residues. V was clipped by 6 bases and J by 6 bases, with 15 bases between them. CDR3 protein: CSASSGPPNSPLHF. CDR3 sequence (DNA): TGCAGTGCCAGTTCTGGGCCGCCTAATTCACCCCTCCACTTT.

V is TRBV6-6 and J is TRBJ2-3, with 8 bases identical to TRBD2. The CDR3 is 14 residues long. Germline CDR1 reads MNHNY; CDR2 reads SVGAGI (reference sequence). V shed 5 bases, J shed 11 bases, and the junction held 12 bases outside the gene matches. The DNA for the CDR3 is TGTGCCAGCAGTCAGCGGGGGCGGTCATCAAAGCAGTATTTT. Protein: CASSQRGRSSKQYF.

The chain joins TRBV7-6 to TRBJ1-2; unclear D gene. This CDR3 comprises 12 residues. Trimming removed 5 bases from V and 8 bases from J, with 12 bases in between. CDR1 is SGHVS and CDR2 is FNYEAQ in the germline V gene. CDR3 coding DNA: TGTGCCAGCAGCCCCCGAATGGGCGGCTACACCTTC. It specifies CASSPRMGGYTF. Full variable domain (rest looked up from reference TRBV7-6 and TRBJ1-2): GAGVSQSPRYKVTKRGQDVALRCDPISGHVSLYWYRQALGQGPEFLTYFNYEAQQDKSGLPNDRFSAERPEGSISTLTIQRTEQRDSAMYRCASSPRMGGYTFGSGTRLTVV.

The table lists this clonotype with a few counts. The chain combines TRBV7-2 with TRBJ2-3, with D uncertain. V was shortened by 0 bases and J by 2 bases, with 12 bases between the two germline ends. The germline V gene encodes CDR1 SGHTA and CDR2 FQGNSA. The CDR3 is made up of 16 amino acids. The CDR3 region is CASSLALGYSTDTQYF. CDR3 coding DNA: TGTGCCAGCAGCTTAGCGCTAGGCTACTCCACAGATACGCAGTATTTT.

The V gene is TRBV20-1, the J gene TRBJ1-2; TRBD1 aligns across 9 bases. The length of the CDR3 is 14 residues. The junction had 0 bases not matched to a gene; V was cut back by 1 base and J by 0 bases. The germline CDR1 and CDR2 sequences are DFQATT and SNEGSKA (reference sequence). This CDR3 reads CSARGQGANYGYTF. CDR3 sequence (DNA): TGCAGTGCTAGAGGACAGGGGGCTAACTATGGCTACACCTTC.